These 26 T cell receptor beta chains were sequenced from one sample in a study of cytomegalovirus exposure and HLA in healthy donors. Data came from immunoSEQ multiplex PCR; TCRdb stores just in-frame clones and leaves some out. The table records about 110,000 clones, under 85% of them present only once. Sequencing was done on a sample of PBMCs. Receptors were obtained from a woman between 18 and 29 years old in good health and CMV-seronegative.

This clone was seen only once. The chain carries TRBV6-6 and TRBJ1-1; the match to TRBD1 covers 7 bases. Germline values: CDR1 MNHNY, CDR2 SVGAGI (reference sequence). V gave up 5 bases and J gave up 4 bases; unmatched junction bases: 10. This CDR3 comprises 15 residues. The CDR3 region is CASSPRTGGLTEAFF. CDR3 coding DNA: TGTGCCAGCAGTCCCAGGACAGGCGGGCTCACTGAAGCTTTCTTT.

This sequence joins TRBV6-1 and TRBJ1-1; 8 nucleotides align to TRBD1. The germline CDR1 and CDR2 sequences are MNHNS and SASEGT. J lost 5 bases, V lost 3 bases, and 2 bases had no gene match. The CDR3 totals 13 residues. DNA for the CDR3: TGTGCCAGCAGTGAGGACAGGGTAACTGAAGCTTTCTTT. Its translation is CASSEDRVTEAFF.

This sequence joins TRBV2 and TRBJ1-6; possibly TRBD1 for D (5 bases). Germline CDR1 is SNHLY and CDR2 is FYNNEI. V was pared by 6 bases and J by 5 bases, with 14 bases between. The length of the CDR3 is 15 residues. Here the CDR3 DNA reads TGTGCCAGCAGCCGGGACTTCCCCCATAATTCACCCCTCCACTTT. As protein: CASSRDFPHNSPLHF. Using reference TRBV2 and TRBJ1-6 for the parts outside the CDR3, the full variable domain is EPEVTQTPSHQVTQMGQEVILRCVPISNHLYFYWYRQILGQKVEFLVSFYNNEISEKSEIFDDQFSVERPDGSNFTLKIRSTKLEDSAMYFCASSRDFPHNSPLHFGNGTRLTVT.

This chain uses TRBV30 with TRBJ1-2; weak D call: TRBD1 (5 bases). V was clipped by 3 bases and J by 4 bases, with 12 bases between them. CDR3 size: 13 residues. Germline V gives CDR1 GTSNPN, CDR2 SVGIG (reference sequence). The CDR3 sequence is CAWSFDSVYGYTF. As DNA, the CDR3 is TGTGCCTGGAGCTTCGACAGTGTCTATGGCTACACCTTC.

The chain couples TRBV14 to TRBJ1-4, with 10 bases fitting TRBD1. V shed 4 bases, J shed 7 bases, and the junction held 9 bases outside the gene matches. The CDR3 contains 16 residues. From germline, CDR1 is SGHDN and CDR2 FVKESK. CDR3 protein: CASSPSSTGGFEKLFF. The CDR3 bases are TGTGCCAGCAGCCCCTCCTCGACAGGGGGCTTTGAAAAACTGTTTTTT.

The chain is built from TRBV7-2 and TRBJ1-2; the D is unclear. CDR1 and CDR2 from the germline V gene are SGHTA and FQGNSA. The V end was cut by 2 bases, the J end by 7 bases, with 8 bases between. The CDR3 has 12 residues. CDR3 nucleotides: TGTGCCAGCAGCTTACCAGGAATTGGCTACACCTTC. Its translation: CASSLPGIGYTF. The variable domain in full, completed from reference TRBV7-2 and TRBJ1-2, reads GAGVSQSPSNKVTEKGKDVELRCDPISGHTALYWYRQSLGQGLEFLIYFQGNSAPDKSGLPSDRFSAERTGGSVSTLTIQRTQQEDSAVYLCASSLPGIGYTFGSGTRLTVV.

This clone was counted at least ten times. The chain is built from TRBV25-1 and TRBJ1-2, with a weak D call TRBD1 (6 bases). Trimming removed 4 bases at V and 0 bases at J, with 18 bases between. The CDR3 is made up of 17 amino acids. Germline V gene lookup returns CDR1 MGHDK and CDR2 SYGVNS. CDR3 sequence: CASSASTGPSTNYGYTF. The CDR3 region has the DNA TGTGCCAGCAGTGCAAGCACAGGGCCTTCAACTAACTATGGCTACACCTTC.

This sequence joins TRBV6-1 and TRBJ2-6, with TRBD1 as a possible D gene (6 bases). The length of the CDR3 is 15 residues. Between the trimmed V and J ends, which lost 3 bases and 4 bases, there was a span of 10 bases. Germline V gives CDR1 MNHNS, CDR2 SASEGT. The CDR3: CASSDWGTGANVLTF. CDR3 bases: TGTGCCAGCAGTGATTGGGGGACAGGGGCCAACGTCCTGACTTTC.

The chain joins TRBV5-6 to TRBJ2-5; a weak D match, TRBD1 (6 bases). Germline loops: CDR1 SGHDT, CDR2 YYEEEE. Deletions cut 0 bases from V and 3 bases from J, with 21 bases between. This CDR3 region has 18 residues. The CDR3 DNA follows: TGTGCCAGCAGCTTGGCCATCGGGGCAGGGGTCAGGGAAGAGACCCAGTACTTC. This translates into CASSLAIGAGVREETQYF.

This sequence joins TRBV6-5 and TRBJ1-2; TRBD1 agrees at 7 bases. Germline-derived CDR1 and CDR2 are MNHEY and SVGAGI. This CDR3 region has 13 residues. Trimming took 7 bases from V and 2 from J; bases not matched to a gene: 4. CDR3 amino acids: CASTRQGNYGYTF. CDR3 coding DNA: TGTGCCAGCACTCGACAGGGCAACTATGGCTACACCTTC.

V usage is TRBV29-1 and J usage is TRBJ2-1; maybe TRBD1 (6 bases). Trimming shortened V by 7 bases and J by 4 bases, and 17 bases separated the two germline ends. The germline CDR1 and CDR2 sequences are SQVTM and ANQGSEA. The CDR3 spans 14 residues. The CDR3 spells CSAWVDSAYNEQFF. CDR3 DNA sequence: TGCAGCGCCTGGGTGGACAGTGCTTACAATGAGCAGTTCTTC.

The chain employs TRBV19 and TRBJ1-6; D possibly corresponds to TRBD1 (6 bases). This CDR3 comprises 14 residues. Trimming left V 11 bases short and J 5 bases short, with 16 bases between. CDR1 is LNHDA and CDR2 is SQIVND in the germline V gene (reference sequence). The CDR3 is CAAKGGQDNSPLHF. The CDR3 DNA is TGTGCCGCCAAAGGGGGACAAGATAATTCACCCCTCCACTTT.

The rearrangement uses TRBV19 and TRBJ2-1; TRBD2 aligns across 9 bases. CDR3 size: 16 residues. The trim removed 6 bases at V and 8 bases at J, leaving 14 bases unmatched. The germline CDR1 and CDR2 sequences are LNHDA and SQIVND (reference sequence). The CDR3 DNA reads as TGTGCCAGTAGAGATCCTTTGCGGGGGGGCTTGCATGAGCAGTTCTTC. Protein: CASRDPLRGGLHEQFF.

This clone showed up just a few times. The chain carries TRBV6-4 and TRBJ2-3; 7 bases agree with TRBD1. The length of the CDR3 is 15 residues. The J segment lost 2 bases and the V segment lost 2 bases, leaving 4 bases of the junction unmatched. Germline V gene lookup returns CDR1 MRHNA and CDR2 SNTAGT. Here the CDR3 reads CASSDGQGDTDTQYF. The CDR3 region has the DNA TGTGCCAGCAGTGACGGGCAGGGGGACACAGATACGCAGTATTTT.

This rearrangement joins TRBV7-8 to TRBJ1-2, with TRBD1 matching over 10 bases. The J segment lost 8 bases and the V segment lost 8 bases, leaving 11 bases of the junction unmatched. Germline V gene lookup returns CDR1 SGHVS and CDR2 FQNEAQ. The CDR3 is 14 residues long. The CDR3 spells CASGNRTGGGGYTF. In nucleotides, the CDR3 is TGTGCCAGCGGCAATAGGACAGGGGGTGGGGGCTACACCTTC.

This clone was seen a few times. This chain connects TRBV7-6 to TRBJ1-6; the D gene is possibly TRBD1 (6 bases). The germline V and J ends were trimmed by 6 bases and 10 bases, with 13 bases remaining between them. The CDR3 totals 13 residues. Germline V gives CDR1 SGHVS, CDR2 FNYEAQ. CDR3 protein: CASRGQPGSPLHF. The CDR3 DNA follows: TGTGCCAGCAGAGGACAGCCGGGCTCACCCCTCCACTTT.

This chain joins TRBV27 and TRBJ2-2; D is ambiguous. V was trimmed by 4 bases and J by 4 bases, leaving 4 bases between them. Germline V gives CDR1 MNHEY, CDR2 SMNVEV (reference sequence). This CDR3 has 12 residues. Here the CDR3 reads CASSSITGELFF. CDR3 DNA sequence: TGTGCCAGCAGTTCCATCACCGGGGAGCTGTTTTTT.

The V call is TRBV9, the J call TRBJ2-2; 9 positions agree with TRBD1. In germline, CDR1 is SGDLS, CDR2 YYNGEE. V lost 3 bases and J lost 5; bases outside the gene matches: 8. The CDR3 totals 16 residues. The CDR3 protein is CASSETGGATTGELFF. CDR3 bases: TGTGCCAGCAGCGAAACAGGGGGCGCGACAACCGGGGAGCTGTTTTTT.

V gene TRBV9 combines with J gene TRBJ1-1, with 11 bases lining up with TRBD1. V lost 4 bases to trimming and J lost 4 bases; unmatched junction nucleotides: 12. Germline V gives CDR1 SGDLS, CDR2 YYNGEE. The length of the CDR3 is 17 residues. CDR3 in amino acids: CASSPTLPGTGGTEAFF. In DNA, the CDR3 is TGTGCCAGCAGCCCCACGTTACCCGGGACAGGGGGCACTGAAGCTTTCTTT.

The rearrangement uses TRBV27 and TRBJ2-1, with D unclear. Trimming took 5 bases from V and 5 from J, leaving 10 bases between them. CDR1 MNHEY and CDR2 SMNVEV come from the germline V gene (reference sequence). This CDR3 comprises 13 residues. The CDR3, as DNA: TGTGCCAGCAGTCCCCGAAGCAACAATGAGCAGTTCTTC. This codes for CASSPRSNNEQFF.

This chain joins TRBV19 and TRBJ1-2; no reliable D call. This CDR3 contains 15 residues. With 1 base removed from V and 3 bases from J, the gap between germline ends came to 12 bases. CDR1 and CDR2 from the germline V gene are LNHDA and SQIVND (reference sequence). CDR3 loop: CASSIVTQRYYGYTF. The CDR3 DNA is TGTGCCAGTAGTATAGTAACGCAGAGGTACTATGGCTACACCTTC.

This clone was detected only a few times. This chain links TRBV2 with TRBJ1-1, with D unclear. This CDR3 contains 11 residues. CDR1 and CDR2 from the germline V gene are SNHLY and FYNNEI. The V and J ends lost 4 bases and 8 bases respectively, with 8 bases between them. The CDR3 DNA follows: TGTGCCAGCAGTGTGCCGGGAGAAGCTTTCTTT. Its protein product is CASSVPGEAFF.

In nucleotides, the CDR3 is TGTGCCAGCAGCCGAGGGGAGGTGGCCGGAAACACCATATATTTT. This translates into CASSRGEVAGNTIYF. V and J are TRBV9 and TRBJ1-3, with D perhaps TRBD1 (5 bases). Germline lookup yields CDR1 SGDLS and CDR2 YYNGEE. Trimming removed 4 bases from V and 4 bases from J, with 15 bases in between. The CDR3 is 15 amino acids.

The rearrangement uses TRBV7-9 and TRBJ2-1; D possibly corresponds to TRBD1 (5 bases). The germline gives CDR1 SEHNR, CDR2 FQNEAQ (reference sequence). This CDR3 contains 14 residues. The V end lost 3 bases, the J end lost 1 base, and 7 bases lay between the germline ends. CDR3 residues: CASSFDSSYNEQFF. CDR3 DNA: TGTGCCAGCAGCTTCGACAGTTCCTACAATGAGCAGTTCTTC.

The CDR3 loop reads CASSLDAETSTYEQYF. CDR3 in DNA: TGTGCCAGCAGCTTAGATGCTGAGACTTCTACCTACGAGCAGTACTTC. The chain carries TRBV7-6 and TRBJ2-7; D not certain. Germline CDR1 is SGHVS and CDR2 is FNYEAQ. The CDR3 has 16 amino acids. Trimming left V 1 base short and J 2 bases short, with 15 bases between.

This clone was counted between two and nine times. The chain combines TRBV25-1 with TRBJ1-5; 11 positions agree with TRBD1. Germline V gene sequence: CDR1 MGHDK, CDR2 SYGVNS. This CDR3 spans 16 amino acids. The V segment lost 2 bases and the J segment 7 bases; nucleotides outside the gene matches: 7. The CDR3 loop reads CASSEGTGGSHQPQHF. The CDR3 DNA reads as TGTGCCAGCAGTGAAGGGACAGGGGGATCTCACCAGCCCCAGCATTTT.